The T cell receptor (beta chain) under discussion was sequenced for a study of blood T cell repertoires in COVID-19. Study-level information: The United States, Italy and Spain provided the acute and convalescent COVID-19 samples. The cDNA or gDNA used as material had been derived from T cells, B-cell-depleted T cells, or PBMCs.

Trimming at V came to 5 bases and at J to 6 bases, leaving 8 bases not matched to a gene. Per germline, CDR1 MNHEY and CDR2 SMNVEV (reference sequence). This CDR3 is 16 amino acids long. Original processing methods: Cell counts per sample came from amplifying reference gene primers. Data came from immunoSEQ multiplex PCR; TCRdb stores just in-frame clones and leaves some out. That table supplies the V and J calls and clone size; D and trimming were determined from the DNA. The top ten hold roughly 12% of the sample, which has about 130,000 clones, around 83% seen once. This chain connects TRBV27 to TRBJ1-6; 9 bases line up with TRBD1. Material for sequencing was peripheral blood. The sequence came from a man between 60 and 70 years old with acute or convalescent COVID-19. DNA for the CDR3: TGTGCCAGCAGTCGGGACAGGGACCACGTTAATTCACCCCTCCACTTT. It codes for CASSRDRDHVNSPLHF.